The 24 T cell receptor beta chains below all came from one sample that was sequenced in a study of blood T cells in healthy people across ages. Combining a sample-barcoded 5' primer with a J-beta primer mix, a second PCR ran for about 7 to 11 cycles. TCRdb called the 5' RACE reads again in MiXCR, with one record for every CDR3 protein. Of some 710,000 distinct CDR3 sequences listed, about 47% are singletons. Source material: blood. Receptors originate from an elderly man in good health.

The CDR3 sequence is CASRPPGLVYNEQYF. In nucleotides, the CDR3 is TGTGCCAGCAGGCCCCCGGGACTAGTTTACAATGAGCAGTACTTC. This chain joins TRBV12-3 or TRBV12-4 and TRBJ2-5, with TRBD2 matching 8 bases. After removal of 6 bases from V and 11 bases from J, the junction contained 17 bases not matched to a gene. This CDR3 spans 15 amino acids.

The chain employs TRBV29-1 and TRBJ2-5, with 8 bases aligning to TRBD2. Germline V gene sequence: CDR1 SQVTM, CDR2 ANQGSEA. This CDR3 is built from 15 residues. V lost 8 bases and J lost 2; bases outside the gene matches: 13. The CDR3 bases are TGCAGCCCAATCCGGGACGGGAGGGTACAAGAGACCCAGTACTTC. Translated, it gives CSPIRDGRVQETQYF. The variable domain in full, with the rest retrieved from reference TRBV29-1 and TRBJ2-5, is SAVISQKPSRDICQRGTSLTIQCQVDSQVTMMFWYRQQPGQSLTLIATANQGSEATYESGFVIDKFPISRPNLTFSTLTVSNMSPEDSSIYLCSPIRDGRVQETQYFGPGTRLLVL.

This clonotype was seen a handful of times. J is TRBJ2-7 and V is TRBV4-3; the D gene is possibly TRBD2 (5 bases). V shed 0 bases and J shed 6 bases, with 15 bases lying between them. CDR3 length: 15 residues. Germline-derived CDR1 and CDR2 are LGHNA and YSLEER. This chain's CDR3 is CASSQEVLGVAEQYF. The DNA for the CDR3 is TGCGCCAGCAGCCAAGAAGTGTTGGGAGTGGCCGAGCAGTACTTC.

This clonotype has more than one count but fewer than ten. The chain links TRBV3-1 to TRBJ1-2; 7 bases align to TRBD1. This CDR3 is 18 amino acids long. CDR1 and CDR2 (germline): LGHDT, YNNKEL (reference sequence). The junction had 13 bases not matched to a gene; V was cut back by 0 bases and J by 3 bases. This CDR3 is CASSQDRKTTGTDYGYTF. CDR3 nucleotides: TGTGCCAGCAGCCAAGATAGAAAGACTACCGGGACAGACTATGGCTACACCTTC.

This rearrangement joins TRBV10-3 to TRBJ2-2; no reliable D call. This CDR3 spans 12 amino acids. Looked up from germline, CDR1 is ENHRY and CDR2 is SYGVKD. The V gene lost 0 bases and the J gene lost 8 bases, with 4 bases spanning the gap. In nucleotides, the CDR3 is TGTGCCATCAGTGAGTCGGAGGGGGAGCTGTTTTTT. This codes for CAISESEGELFF.

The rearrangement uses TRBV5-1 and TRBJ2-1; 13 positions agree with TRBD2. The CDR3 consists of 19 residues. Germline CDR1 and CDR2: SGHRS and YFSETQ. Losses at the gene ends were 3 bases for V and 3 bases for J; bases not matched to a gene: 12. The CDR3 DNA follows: TGCGCCAGCAGCTGGAACACACCGGGACTAGCGGGGTACTACAATGAGCAGTTCTTC. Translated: CASSWNTPGLAGYYNEQFF.

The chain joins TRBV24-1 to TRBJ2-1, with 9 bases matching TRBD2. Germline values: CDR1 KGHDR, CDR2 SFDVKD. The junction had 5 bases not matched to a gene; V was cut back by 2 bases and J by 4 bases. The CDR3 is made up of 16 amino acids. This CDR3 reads CATSDSLAGPYNEQFF. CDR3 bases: TGTGCCACCAGTGATTCCCTAGCGGGACCATACAATGAGCAGTTCTTC.

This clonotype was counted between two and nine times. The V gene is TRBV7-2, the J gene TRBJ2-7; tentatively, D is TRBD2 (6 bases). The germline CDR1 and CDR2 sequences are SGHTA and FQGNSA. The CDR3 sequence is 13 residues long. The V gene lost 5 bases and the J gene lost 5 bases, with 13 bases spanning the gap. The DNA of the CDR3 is TGTGCCAGCAGCCCGCGGGGACTGGACGAGCAGTACTTC. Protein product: CASSPRGLDEQYF.

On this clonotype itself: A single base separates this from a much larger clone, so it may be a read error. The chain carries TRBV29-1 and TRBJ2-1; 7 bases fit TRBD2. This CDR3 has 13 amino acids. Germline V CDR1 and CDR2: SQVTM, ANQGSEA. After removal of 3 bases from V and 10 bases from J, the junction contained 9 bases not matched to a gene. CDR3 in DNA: TGCAGCGTTGAGGGGACGGGGGGTTACGAGCAGTTCTTC. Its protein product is CSVEGTGGYEQFF.

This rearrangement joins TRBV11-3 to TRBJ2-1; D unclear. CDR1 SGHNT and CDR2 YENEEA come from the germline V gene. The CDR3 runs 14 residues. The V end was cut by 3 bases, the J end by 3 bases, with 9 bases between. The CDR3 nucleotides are TGTGCCAGCAGCTTCCAGGCGAGCTACAATGAGCAGTTCTTC. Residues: CASSFQASYNEQFF.

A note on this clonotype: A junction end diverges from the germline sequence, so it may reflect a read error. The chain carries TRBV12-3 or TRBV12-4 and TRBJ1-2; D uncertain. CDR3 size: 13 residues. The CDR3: CASSFKGDYAYTF. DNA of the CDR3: TGTGCCAGCAGTTTTAAGGGTGACTATGCCTACACCTTC.

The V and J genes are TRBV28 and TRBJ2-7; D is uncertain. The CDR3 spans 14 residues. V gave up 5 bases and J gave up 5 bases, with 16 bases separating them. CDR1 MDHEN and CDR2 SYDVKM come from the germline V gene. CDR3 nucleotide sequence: TGTGCCAGCAGTGTAGGGAACGAAAACGACGAGCAGTACTTC. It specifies CASSVGNENDEQYF.

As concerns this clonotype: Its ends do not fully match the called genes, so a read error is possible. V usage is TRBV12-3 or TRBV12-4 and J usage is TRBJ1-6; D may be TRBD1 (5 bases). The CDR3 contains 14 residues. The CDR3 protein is CACSRGPNNSPLHF. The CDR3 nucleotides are TGTGCCTGCAGTAGGGGACCGAATAATTCGCCCCTCCACTTT.

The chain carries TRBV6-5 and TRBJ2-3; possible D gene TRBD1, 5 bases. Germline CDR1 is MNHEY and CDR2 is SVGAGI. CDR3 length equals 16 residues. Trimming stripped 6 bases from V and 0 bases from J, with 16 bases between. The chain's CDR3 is CASSLVTAKSTDTQYF. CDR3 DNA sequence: TGTGCCAGCAGCCTCGTGACAGCTAAAAGCACAGATACGCAGTATTTT.

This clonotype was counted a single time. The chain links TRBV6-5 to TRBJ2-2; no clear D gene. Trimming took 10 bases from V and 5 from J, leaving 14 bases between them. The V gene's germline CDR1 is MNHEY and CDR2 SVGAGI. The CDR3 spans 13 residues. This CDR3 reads CATRVIGTGELFF. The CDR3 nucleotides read TGTGCCACCCGGGTCATAGGAACCGGGGAGCTGTTTTTT.

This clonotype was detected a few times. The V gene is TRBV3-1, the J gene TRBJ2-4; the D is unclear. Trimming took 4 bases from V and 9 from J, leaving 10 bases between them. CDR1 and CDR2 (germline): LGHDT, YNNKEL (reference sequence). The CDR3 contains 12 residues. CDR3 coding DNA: TGTGCCAGCAGCCTACCGTCTGGCATTCAGTACTTC. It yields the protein CASSLPSGIQYF.

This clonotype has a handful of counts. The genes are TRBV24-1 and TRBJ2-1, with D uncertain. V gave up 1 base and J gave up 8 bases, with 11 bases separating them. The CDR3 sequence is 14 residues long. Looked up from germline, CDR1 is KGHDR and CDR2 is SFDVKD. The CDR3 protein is CATSDFGPGYEQFF. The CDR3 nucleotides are TGTGCCACCAGTGATTTCGGGCCTGGGTATGAGCAGTTCTTC.

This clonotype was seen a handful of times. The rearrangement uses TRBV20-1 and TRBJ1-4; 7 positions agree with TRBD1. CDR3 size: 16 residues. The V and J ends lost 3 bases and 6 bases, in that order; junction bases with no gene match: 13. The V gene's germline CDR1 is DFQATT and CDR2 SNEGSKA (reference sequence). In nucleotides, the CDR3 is TGCAGTGCTAGCCCCGACGACAGGGTTGGGTATGAAAAACTGTTTTTT. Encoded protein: CSASPDDRVGYEKLFF.

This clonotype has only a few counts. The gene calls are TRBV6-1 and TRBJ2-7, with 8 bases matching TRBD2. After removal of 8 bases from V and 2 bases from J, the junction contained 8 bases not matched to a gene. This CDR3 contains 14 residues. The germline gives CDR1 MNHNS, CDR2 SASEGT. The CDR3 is CASLAGGGPYEQYF. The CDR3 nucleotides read TGTGCCAGCCTCGCGGGGGGCGGACCCTACGAGCAGTACTTC.

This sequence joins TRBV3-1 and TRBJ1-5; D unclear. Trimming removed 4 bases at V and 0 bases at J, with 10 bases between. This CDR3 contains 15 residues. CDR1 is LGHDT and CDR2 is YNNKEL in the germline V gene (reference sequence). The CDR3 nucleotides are TGTGCCAGCAGCCGCAGCGGACTTAGCAATCAGCCCCAGCATTTT. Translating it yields CASSRSGLSNQPQHF.

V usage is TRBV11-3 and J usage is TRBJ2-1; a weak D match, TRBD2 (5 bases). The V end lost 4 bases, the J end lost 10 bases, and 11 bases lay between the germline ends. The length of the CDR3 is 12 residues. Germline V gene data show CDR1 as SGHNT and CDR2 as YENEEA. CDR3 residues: CASSSGRREQFF. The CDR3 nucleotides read TGTGCCAGCAGCTCCGGACGGAGGGAGCAGTTCTTC.

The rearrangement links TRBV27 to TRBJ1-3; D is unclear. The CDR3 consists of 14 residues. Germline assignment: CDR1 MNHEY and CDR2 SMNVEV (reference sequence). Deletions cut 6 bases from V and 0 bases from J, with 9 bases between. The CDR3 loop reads CASRGDYSGNTIYF. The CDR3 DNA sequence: TGTGCCAGCAGGGGCGATTACTCTGGAAACACCATATATTTT.

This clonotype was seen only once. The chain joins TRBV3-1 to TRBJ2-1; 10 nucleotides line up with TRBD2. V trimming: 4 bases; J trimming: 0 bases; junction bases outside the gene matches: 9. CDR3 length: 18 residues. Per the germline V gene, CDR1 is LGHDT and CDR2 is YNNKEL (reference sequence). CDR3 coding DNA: TGTGCCAGCAGCCCCACCCTAGCGGGAGCTAGCTCCTACAATGAGCAGTTCTTC. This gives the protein CASSPTLAGASSYNEQFF.

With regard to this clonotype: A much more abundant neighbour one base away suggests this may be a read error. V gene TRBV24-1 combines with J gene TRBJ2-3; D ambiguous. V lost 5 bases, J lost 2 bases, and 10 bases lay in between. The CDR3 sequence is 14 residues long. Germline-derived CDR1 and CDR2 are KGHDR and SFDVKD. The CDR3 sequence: CATSGWANTDTQYF. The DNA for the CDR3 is TGTGCCACCAGTGGCTGGGCGAACACAGATACGCAGTATTTT.